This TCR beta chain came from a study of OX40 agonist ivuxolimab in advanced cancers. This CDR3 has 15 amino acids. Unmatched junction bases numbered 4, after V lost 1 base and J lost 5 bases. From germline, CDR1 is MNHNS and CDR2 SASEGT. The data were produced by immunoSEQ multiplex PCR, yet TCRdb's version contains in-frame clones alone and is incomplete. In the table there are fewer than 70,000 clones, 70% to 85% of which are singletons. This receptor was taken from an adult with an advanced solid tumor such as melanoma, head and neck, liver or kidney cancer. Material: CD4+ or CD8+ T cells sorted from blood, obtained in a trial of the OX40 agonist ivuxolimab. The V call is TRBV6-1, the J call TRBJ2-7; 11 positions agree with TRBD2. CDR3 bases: TGTGCCAGCAGTGAAGTTAGCGGGAGGGCCCACGAGCAGTACTTC. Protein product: CASSEVSGRAHEQYF.